These 12 T cell receptor beta chains came from one sample sequenced in a study of T-cell reconstitution after alpha-beta-depleted transplantation in children (dated by TCRdb to the mid-2010s). Preparation of the library involved PCR. Sequencing took place on an Illumina HiSeq 2500. To normalize quantification of the TCRbeta repertoire, the TCR libraries were built with molecular barcoding that relied on unique molecular identifiers. The public sequencing data were trimmed at Q25 with fastp and processed into clonotypes with MiXCR by TCRdb, which kept only in-frame beta chains. Each CDR3 protein appears once, grouped with its most common genes and DNA. A total of roughly 400,000 distinct CDR3 sequences appear in this sample, approximately 20% of them only once. Together, the top ten hold approximately 3.9% of the sample. The material was PBMCs from the stem cell graft donor, obtained from the stem cell graft. The receptors come from a human donor who donated a stem cell graft to a child with acute myeloid leukemia.

This clonotype occurred many times. DNA for the CDR3: TGTGCCAGCAGCTATAGACAGGGGGGTCGCAACGAGCAGTACTTC. It translates to CASSYRQGGRNEQYF. V usage is TRBV7-2 and J usage is TRBJ2-7; 9 bases map to TRBD1. In germline, CDR1 is SGHTA, CDR2 FQGNSA. This CDR3 is 15 amino acids long. With V trimmed by 4 bases and J by 5 bases, 9 bases remained unmatched.

The chain is built from TRBV12-2 and TRBJ2-7. TRBV12-2 is designated a pseudogene. The CDR3 sequence is 15 residues long. The CDR3 spells CASRLAVHRSYEQYF. The CDR3, as DNA: TGTGCAAGTCGCTTAGCGGTACACCGCTCCTACGAGCAGTACTTC.

This clonotype was seen a few times. This chain connects TRBV5-1 to TRBJ2-3; TRBD1 or TRBD2 may be the D gene (5 bases each). Trimming removed 1 base at V and 1 base at J, with 19 bases between. The CDR3 sequence is 18 residues long. Germline-derived CDR1 and CDR2 are SGHRS and YFSETQ. As DNA, the CDR3 is TGCGCCAGCAGCTTGACGGGGACGTCTACCGGAGGCACAGATACGCAGTATTTT. Translation: CASSLTGTSTGGTDTQYF.

This clonotype was found many times. The rearrangement links TRBV15 to TRBJ2-7, with D unclear. The V end was cut by 0 bases, the J end by 6 bases, with 9 bases between. Germline loops: CDR1 LNHNV, CDR2 YYDKDF (reference sequence). The length of the CDR3 is 13 residues. The CDR3 here is CATSRDKGSEQYF. CDR3 nucleotide sequence: TGTGCCACCAGCAGAGATAAGGGTTCCGAGCAGTACTTC.

This clonotype has more than one count but fewer than ten. The chain joins TRBV7-9 to TRBJ2-1, with D unclear. Per the germline V gene, CDR1 is SEHNR and CDR2 is FQNEAQ (reference sequence). CDR3 length equals 17 residues. Trimming removed 5 bases at V and 1 base at J, with 18 bases between. The CDR3 sequence is CASSHMGSAESYNEQFF. DNA for the CDR3: TGTGCCAGCAGCCACATGGGGTCGGCGGAGTCCTACAATGAGCAGTTCTTC. The full variable domain, with the rest looked up from reference TRBV7-9 and TRBJ2-1, is DTGVSQNPRHKITKRGQNVTFRCDPISEHNRLYWYRQTLGQGPEFLTYFQNEAQLEKSRLLSDRFSAERPKGSFSTLEIQRTEQGDSAMYLCASSHMGSAESYNEQFFGPGTRLTVL.

This clonotype was recorded a few times. V usage is TRBV29-1 and J usage is TRBJ2-7, with D possibly TRBD2 on 7 matching bases. CDR3 size: 11 residues. Germline assignment: CDR1 SQVTM and CDR2 ANQGSEA. Trimming shortened V by 7 bases and J by 6 bases, and 13 bases separated the two germline ends. The CDR3: CSGMGGLEQYF. The CDR3 region has the DNA TGCAGCGGGATGGGGGGGCTCGAGCAGTACTTC.

Many counts were recorded for this clonotype. The J gene is TRBJ2-3, the V gene TRBV20-1, with 10 bases aligning to TRBD2. The germline gives CDR1 DFQATT, CDR2 SNEGSKA (reference sequence). There are 18 residues in the CDR3. The ends lost 4 bases at V and 3 bases at J; junction bases unmatched: 16. CDR3: CSATPLSGRASRTDTQYF. In DNA, the CDR3 is TGCAGTGCTACCCCCCTCAGCGGGAGGGCCTCTCGTACAGATACGCAGTATTTT.

This clonotype was counted between two and nine times. At one end, the junction sequence differs from germline, possibly due to a read error. The chain recombines TRBV5-1 with TRBJ2-5; TRBD2 matches at 8 bases. The CDR3 sequence is 15 residues long. Per the germline V gene, CDR1 is SGHRS and CDR2 is YFSETQ. Written as DNA, the CDR3 is TGCGCCAGCAGTTTGGAAGCGGGAGTGCGAGAGACCCAGTACTTC. Residues: CASSLEAGVRETQYF.

The chain links TRBV12-3 or TRBV12-4 to TRBJ2-3, with no clear D. The CDR3 spans 14 residues. Trimming cost V 3 bases and J 0 bases, with 7 bases left between them. CDR3 residues: CASSFISSTDTQYF. CDR3 in DNA: TGTGCCAGCAGTTTTATATCTAGCACAGATACGCAGTATTTT.

This clonotype was detected a few times. The chain recombines TRBV12-3 or TRBV12-4 with TRBJ1-1, with TRBD1 matching over 9 bases. CDR3 size: 14 residues. The trim removed 9 bases at V and 11 bases at J, leaving 16 bases unmatched. CDR3 region: CARSLSRQGGEAFF. The CDR3 DNA sequence: TGTGCCAGATCCCTTTCCCGACAGGGGGGGGAGGCTTTCTTT.

This clonotype occurred many times. J is TRBJ2-1 and V is TRBV12-3 or TRBV12-4, with 12 bases matching TRBD2. The V gene end was trimmed by 3 bases and the J gene end by 6 bases; junction bases not matched to a gene: 21. This CDR3 has 21 residues. CDR3 residues: CASSFGLAGGLRGESSNEQFF. For the CDR3, the DNA is TGTGCCAGCAGTTTCGGTCTAGCGGGAGGGTTACGGGGGGAATCGAGCAATGAGCAGTTCTTC.

This clonotype came up a few times. The rearrangement joins TRBV6-5 to TRBJ2-3; the D gene is possibly TRBD2 (5 bases). The CDR3 is 14 amino acids. V was trimmed by 0 bases and J by 2 bases, leaving 6 bases between them. Germline V gene sequence: CDR1 MNHEY, CDR2 SVGAGI. CDR3 DNA: TGTGCCAGCAGTTACTCTGACTACACAGATACGCAGTATTTT. As protein: CASSYSDYTDTQYF.